These T cell receptor beta chains were read from a single sample in a study of identical twins. TCRdb analysed the 5' RACE reads with MiXCR anew, one entry per CDR3 protein. Of under 400,000 distinct CDR3 sequences in the sample, roughly 9% were seen once. The specimen was naive T cells sorted from blood. Receptors were obtained from a woman in her 50s in good health. Each CDR3 is given with its conserved first and last residue. A D gene is named only where the DNA matches it firmly. Clone size is stated in some rows and not others, as once, few, many or a class when expanded.

clone_size,d_call,cdr3_length,j_call,v_call,cdr3_nt,cdr3_aa
-,-,13,TRBJ1-2,TRBV12-3/TRBV12-4,TGTGCCACCAGGCACACATCTAACTATGGCTACACCTTC,CATRHTSNYGYTF
few,-,13,TRBJ1-1,TRBV19,TGTGCCAGTAGTGTTTCGATGAACACTGAAGCTTTCTTT,CASSVSMNTEAFF
few,TRBD1,18,TRBJ2-1,TRBV18,TGTGCCAGCTCACCACTCCCGCAGGGGGAGTTGAGTTACAATGAGCAGTTCTTC,CASSPLPQGELSYNEQFF
-,TRBD1,14,TRBJ1-1,TRBV29-1,TGCAGCGTTTTTAGGGGGCAGGCGAACACTGAAGCTTTCTTT,CSVFRGQANTEAFF
-,TRBD2,15,TRBJ2-1,TRBV9,TGTGCCAGCAGCGTAGAGCTAGCGGTATACAATGAGCAGTTCTTC,CASSVELAVYNEQFF
many,-,15,TRBJ2-1,TRBV9,TGTGCCAGCAGCGTAGGTTCTAGGACCTACAATGAGCAGTTCTTC,CASSVGSRTYNEQFF
many,-,13,TRBJ1-5,TRBV7-9,TGTGCCAGCGGCATAGGGAGCAATCAGCCCCAGCATTTT,CASGIGSNQPQHF
-,-,15,TRBJ2-1,TRBV7-2,TGTGCCAGCAGCTTAGGGCCGTTCGATTTCCATGAGCAGTTCTTC,CASSLGPFDFHEQFF
-,TRBD2,14,TRBJ2-1,TRBV12-3/TRBV12-4,TGTGCCAGCAGTTTTGGGACTAGCGGGGGTGAGCAGTTCTTC,CASSFGTSGGEQFF
many,-,15,TRBJ2-2,TRBV12-3/TRBV12-4,TGTGCCAGCAAAAGTATCAGAGGAAACACCGGGGAGCTGTTTTTT,CASKSIRGNTGELFF